There are a few counts of the clone carrying this T cell receptor beta chain. With V trimmed by 3 bases and J by 8 bases, 12 bases remained unmatched. Germline V gene sequence: CDR1 MDHEN, CDR2 SYDVKM. The CDR3 covers 15 residues. This specimen belongs to a study of cytomegalovirus exposure and HLA in healthy donors. The PCR employed 60 Vbeta primers together with 13 Jbeta primers. This table comes from immunoSEQ multiplex PCR, and its TCRdb copy is limited to in-frame clones, with some not included. This table has around 200,000 clones, around 84% appearing once. The chain has TRBV28 and TRBJ1-1, with 7 bases fitting TRBD1. This clonotype was sampled from a woman aged 45-65 years in good health and CMV-seropositive. Sequencing input: PBMCs. The CDR3 loop reads CASSLIRTGKVEAFF. The CDR3, as DNA: TGTGCCAGCAGTTTGATCCGGACAGGTAAGGTAGAAGCTTTCTTT.